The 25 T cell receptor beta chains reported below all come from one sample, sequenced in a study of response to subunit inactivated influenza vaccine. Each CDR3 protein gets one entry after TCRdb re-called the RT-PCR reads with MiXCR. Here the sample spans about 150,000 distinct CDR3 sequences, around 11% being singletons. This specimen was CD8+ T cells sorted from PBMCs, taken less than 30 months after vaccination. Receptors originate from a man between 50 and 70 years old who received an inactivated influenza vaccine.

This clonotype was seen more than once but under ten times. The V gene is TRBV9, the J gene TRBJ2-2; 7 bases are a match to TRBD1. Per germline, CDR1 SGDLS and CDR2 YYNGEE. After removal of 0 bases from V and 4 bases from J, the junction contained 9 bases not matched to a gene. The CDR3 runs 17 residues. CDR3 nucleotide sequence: TGTGCCAGCAGCGTAGGGTTCAGGGCAGGGGGCACCGGGGAGCTGTTTTTT. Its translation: CASSVGFRAGGTGELFF. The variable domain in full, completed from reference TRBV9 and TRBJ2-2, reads DSGVTQTPKHLITATGQRVTLRCSPRSGDLSVYWYQQSLDQGLQFLIQYYNGEERAKGNILERFSAQQFPDLHSELNLSSLELGDSALYFCASSVGFRAGGTGELFFGEGSRLTVL.

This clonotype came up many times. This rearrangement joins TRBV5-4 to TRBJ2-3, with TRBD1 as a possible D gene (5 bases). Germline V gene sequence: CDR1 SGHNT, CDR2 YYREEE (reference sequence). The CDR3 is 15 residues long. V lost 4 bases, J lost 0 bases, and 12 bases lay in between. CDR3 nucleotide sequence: TGTGCCAGCAGCCCCCCGTCAGGGAGCACAGATACGCAGTATTTT. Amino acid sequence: CASSPPSGSTDTQYF. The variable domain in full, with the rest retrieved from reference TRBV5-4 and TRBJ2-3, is ETGVTQSPTHLIKTRGQQVTLRCSSQSGHNTVSWYQQALGQGPQFIFQYYREEENGRGNFPPRFSGLQFPNYSSELNVNALELDDSALYLCASSPPSGSTDTQYFGPGTRLTVL.

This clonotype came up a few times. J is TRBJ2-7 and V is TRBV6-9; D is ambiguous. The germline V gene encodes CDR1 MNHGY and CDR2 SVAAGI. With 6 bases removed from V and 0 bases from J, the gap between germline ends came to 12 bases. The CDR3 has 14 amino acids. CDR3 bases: TGTGCCAGCAGCTTCAGAGCGAGCTCCTACGAGCAGTACTTC. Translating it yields CASSFRASSYEQYF.

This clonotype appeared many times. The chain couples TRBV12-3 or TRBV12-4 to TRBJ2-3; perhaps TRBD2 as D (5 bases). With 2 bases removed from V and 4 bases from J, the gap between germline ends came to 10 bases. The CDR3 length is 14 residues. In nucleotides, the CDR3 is TGTGCCAGCAGTTTAAGCGAGGGCCCAGATACGCAGTATTTT. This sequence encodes CASSLSEGPDTQYF.

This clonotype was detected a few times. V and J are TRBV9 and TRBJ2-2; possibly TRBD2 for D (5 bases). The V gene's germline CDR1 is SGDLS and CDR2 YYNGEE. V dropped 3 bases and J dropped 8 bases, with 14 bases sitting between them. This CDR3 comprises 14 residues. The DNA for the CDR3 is TGTGCCAGCAGCGATCTAGCTTGGACTGGGGAGCTGTTTTTT. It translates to CASSDLAWTGELFF.

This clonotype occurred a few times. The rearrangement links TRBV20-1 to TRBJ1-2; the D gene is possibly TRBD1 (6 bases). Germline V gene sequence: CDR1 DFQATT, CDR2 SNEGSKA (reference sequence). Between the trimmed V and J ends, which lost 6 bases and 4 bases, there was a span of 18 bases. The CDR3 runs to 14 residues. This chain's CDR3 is CSAIEPGQTYGYTF. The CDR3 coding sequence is TGCAGTGCAATCGAACCGGGACAAACCTATGGCTACACCTTC.

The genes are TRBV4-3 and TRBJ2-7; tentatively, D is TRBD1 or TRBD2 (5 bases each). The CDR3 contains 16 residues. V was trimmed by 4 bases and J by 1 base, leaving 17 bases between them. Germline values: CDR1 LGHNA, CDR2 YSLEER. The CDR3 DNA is TGCGCCAGCAGCCGATCTGCAGAAGGGGAGTCCTACGAGCAGTACTTC. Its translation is CASSRSAEGESYEQYF.

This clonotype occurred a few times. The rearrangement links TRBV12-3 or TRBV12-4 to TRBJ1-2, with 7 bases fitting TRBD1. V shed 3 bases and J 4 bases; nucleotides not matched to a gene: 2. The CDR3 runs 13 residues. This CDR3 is CASSFGTVYGYTF. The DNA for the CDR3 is TGTGCCAGCAGTTTCGGGACAGTCTATGGCTACACCTTC.

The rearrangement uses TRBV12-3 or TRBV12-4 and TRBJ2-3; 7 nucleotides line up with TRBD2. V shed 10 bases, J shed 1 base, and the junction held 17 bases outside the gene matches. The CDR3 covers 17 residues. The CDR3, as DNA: TGTGCCATCTCAAGCCCCAACATGGCGGGGGGCACAGATACGCAGTATTTT. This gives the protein CAISSPNMAGGTDTQYF.

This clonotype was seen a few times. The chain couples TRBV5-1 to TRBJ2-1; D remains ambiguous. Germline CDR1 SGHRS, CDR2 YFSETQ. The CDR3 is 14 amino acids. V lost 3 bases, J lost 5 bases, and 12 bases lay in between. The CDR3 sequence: CASSSAPRNNEQFF. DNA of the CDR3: TGCGCCAGCAGCTCTGCCCCCCGAAACAATGAGCAGTTCTTC.

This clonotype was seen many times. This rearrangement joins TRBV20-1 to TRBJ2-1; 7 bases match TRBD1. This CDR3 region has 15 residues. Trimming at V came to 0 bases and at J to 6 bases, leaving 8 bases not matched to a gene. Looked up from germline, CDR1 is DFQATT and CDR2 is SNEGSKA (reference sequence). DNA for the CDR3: TGCAGTGCTAGAGACCATCTGACAGGGATCAATGAGCAGTTCTTC. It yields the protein CSARDHLTGINEQFF.

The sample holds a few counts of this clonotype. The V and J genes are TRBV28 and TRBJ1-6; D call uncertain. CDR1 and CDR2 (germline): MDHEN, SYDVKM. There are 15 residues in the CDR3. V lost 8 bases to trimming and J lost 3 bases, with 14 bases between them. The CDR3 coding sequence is TGTGCCAGCCTGACCGGGCGTTACTATAATTCACCCCTCCACTTT. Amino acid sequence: CASLTGRYYNSPLHF.

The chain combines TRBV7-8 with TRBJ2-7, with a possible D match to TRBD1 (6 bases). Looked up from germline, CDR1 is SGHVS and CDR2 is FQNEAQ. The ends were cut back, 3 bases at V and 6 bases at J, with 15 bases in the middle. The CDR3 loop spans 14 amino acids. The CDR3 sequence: CASSLGDTRGEQYF. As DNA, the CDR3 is TGTGCCAGCAGCTTGGGGGACACCAGGGGCGAGCAGTACTTC.

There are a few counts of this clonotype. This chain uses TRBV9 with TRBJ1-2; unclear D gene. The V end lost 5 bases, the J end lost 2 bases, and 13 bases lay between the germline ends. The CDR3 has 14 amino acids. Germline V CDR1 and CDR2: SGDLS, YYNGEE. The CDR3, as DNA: TGTGCCAGCAGGGATACAATACGGAACTATGGCTACACCTTC. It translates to CASRDTIRNYGYTF.

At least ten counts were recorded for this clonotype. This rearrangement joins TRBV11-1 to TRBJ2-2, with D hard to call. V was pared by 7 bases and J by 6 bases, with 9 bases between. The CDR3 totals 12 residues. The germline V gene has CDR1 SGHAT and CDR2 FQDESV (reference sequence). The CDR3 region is CASTPLPGELFF. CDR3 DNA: TGTGCCAGCACCCCCCTACCCGGGGAGCTGTTTTTT.

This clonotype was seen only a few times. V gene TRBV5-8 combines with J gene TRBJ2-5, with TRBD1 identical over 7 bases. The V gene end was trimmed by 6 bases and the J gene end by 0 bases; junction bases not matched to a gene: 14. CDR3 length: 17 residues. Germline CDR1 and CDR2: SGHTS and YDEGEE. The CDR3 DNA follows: TGTGCCAGCACCGACCCAAGGGGGCTTGGGTACCAAGAGACCCAGTACTTC. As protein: CASTDPRGLGYQETQYF.

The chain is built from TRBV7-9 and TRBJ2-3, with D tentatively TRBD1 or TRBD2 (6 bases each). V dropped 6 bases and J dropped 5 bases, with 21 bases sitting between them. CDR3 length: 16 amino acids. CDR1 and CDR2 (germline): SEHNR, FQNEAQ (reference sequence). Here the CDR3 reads CASSGGFRGAEDTQYF. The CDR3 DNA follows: TGTGCCAGCAGTGGGGGTTTTAGGGGGGCCGAAGATACGCAGTATTTT.

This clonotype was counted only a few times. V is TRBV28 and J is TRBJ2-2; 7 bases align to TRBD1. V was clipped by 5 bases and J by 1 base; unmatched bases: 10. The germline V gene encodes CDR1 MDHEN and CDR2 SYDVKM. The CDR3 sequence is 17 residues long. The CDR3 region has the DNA TGTGCCAGCAGTCCCAAGCCGGGACAGAAGAACACCGGGGAGCTGTTTTTT. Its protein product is CASSPKPGQKNTGELFF.

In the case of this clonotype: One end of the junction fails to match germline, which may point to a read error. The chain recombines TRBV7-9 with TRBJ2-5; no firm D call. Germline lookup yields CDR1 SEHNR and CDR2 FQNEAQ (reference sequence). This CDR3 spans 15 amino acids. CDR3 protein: CASTLRNSLQETQYF. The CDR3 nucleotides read TGTGCCAGCACCTTAAGGAACAGCCTTCAAGAGACCCAGTACTTC.

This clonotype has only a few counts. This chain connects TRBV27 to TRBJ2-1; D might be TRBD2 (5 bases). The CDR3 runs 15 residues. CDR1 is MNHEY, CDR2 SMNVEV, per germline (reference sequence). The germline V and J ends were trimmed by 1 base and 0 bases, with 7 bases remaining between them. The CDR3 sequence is CASSLYAGSYNEQFF. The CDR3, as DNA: TGTGCCAGCAGTTTATACGCGGGCTCCTACAATGAGCAGTTCTTC.

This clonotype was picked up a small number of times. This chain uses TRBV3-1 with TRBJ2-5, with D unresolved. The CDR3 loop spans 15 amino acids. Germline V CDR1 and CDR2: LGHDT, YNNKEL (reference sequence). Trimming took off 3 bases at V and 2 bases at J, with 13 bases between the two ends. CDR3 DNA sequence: TGTGCCAGCAGCCATTTGCGACTGGAACAAGAGACCCAGTACTTC. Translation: CASSHLRLEQETQYF.

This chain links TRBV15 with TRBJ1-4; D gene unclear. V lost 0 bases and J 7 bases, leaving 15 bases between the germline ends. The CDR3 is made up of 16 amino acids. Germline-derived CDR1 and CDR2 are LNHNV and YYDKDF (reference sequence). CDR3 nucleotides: TGTGCCACCAGCAGAGAGTCAGGACGGTGGACTGAAAAACTGTTTTTT. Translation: CATSRESGRWTEKLFF.

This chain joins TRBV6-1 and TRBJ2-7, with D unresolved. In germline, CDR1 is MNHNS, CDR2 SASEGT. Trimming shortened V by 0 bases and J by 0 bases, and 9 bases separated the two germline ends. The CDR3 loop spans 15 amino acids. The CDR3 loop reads CASSEARPSSYEQYF. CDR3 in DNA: TGTGCCAGCAGTGAAGCGCGGCCAAGCTCCTACGAGCAGTACTTC.

CDR3 protein: CASSRRVQGQNTEAFF. The CDR3 DNA sequence: TGCGCCAGCAGCCGTCGGGTACAGGGACAGAACACTGAAGCTTTCTTT. The chain carries TRBV5-1 and TRBJ1-1; TRBD1 might be the D (6 bases). Germline CDR1 reads SGHRS; CDR2 reads YFSETQ. Trimming took off 4 bases at V and 1 base at J, with 17 bases between the two ends. The CDR3 loop spans 16 amino acids.

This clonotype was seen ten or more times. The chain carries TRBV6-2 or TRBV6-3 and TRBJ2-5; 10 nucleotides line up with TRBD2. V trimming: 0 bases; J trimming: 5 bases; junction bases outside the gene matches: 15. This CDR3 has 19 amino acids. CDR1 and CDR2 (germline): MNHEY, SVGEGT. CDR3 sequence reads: CASSYSTGLAAILSETQYF. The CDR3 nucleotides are TGTGCCAGCAGTTACTCGACCGGACTAGCGGCCATCCTGAGCGAGACCCAGTACTTC.